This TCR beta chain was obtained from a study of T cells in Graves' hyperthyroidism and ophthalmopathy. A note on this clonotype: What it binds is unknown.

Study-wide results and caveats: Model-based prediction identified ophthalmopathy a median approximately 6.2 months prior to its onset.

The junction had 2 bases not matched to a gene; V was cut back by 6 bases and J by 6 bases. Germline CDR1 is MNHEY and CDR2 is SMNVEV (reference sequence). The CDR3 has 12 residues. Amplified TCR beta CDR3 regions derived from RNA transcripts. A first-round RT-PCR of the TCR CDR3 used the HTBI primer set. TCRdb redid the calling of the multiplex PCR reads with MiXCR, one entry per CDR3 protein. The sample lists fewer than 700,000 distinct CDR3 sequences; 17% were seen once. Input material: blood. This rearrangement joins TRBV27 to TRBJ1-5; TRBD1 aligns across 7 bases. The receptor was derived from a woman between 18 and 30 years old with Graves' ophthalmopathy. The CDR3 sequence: CASSTGAQPQHF. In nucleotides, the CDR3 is TGTGCCAGCAGCACAGGGGCTCAGCCCCAGCATTTT.